This T cell receptor beta chain was identified in a study of OX40 agonist ivuxolimab in advanced cancers. Whole-study results and caveats: Clonal expansion by week 6 occurred in CD4+ and CD8+ blood T cells (at 0.1 to 3.0 mg/kg). Determination of antigen specificity was not performed for the expanded peripheral T cells.

TCRdb's copy holds only in-frame clones and misses some; the assay was immunoSEQ multiplex PCR. The sample consists of about 69,000 clones, more than 70% of them appearing once. Comments on this clone: What it recognizes is unknown.

The V and J ends lost 8 bases and 1 base respectively, with 6 bases between them. Germline V lookup: CDR1 MNHNS, CDR2 SASEGT. The CDR3 runs 11 residues. Baseline, cycle 4 day 1, and cycle 7 day 1 were the blood sampling points. The sequences come from CD4+ or CD8+ T cells sorted from blood, collected in a trial of the OX40 agonist ivuxolimab. The receptor was isolated from an adult with an advanced solid tumor such as melanoma, head and neck, liver or kidney cancer. The V gene is TRBV6-1, the J gene TRBJ2-7; D is undetermined. The CDR3 protein is CASGRSYEQYF. The DNA of the CDR3 is TGTGCCAGCGGGCGGTCCTACGAGCAGTACTTC.